This T cell receptor beta chain was profiled in a study of blood T cell repertoires in COVID-19. For the study at large: There were acute and convalescent COVID-19 samples, and they came from the United States, Italy and Spain.

This study enrolled people aged about 18 to 100 from about two dozen US geographic areas. Exposed participants encountered a COVID-19 case during the 2 weeks preceding study entry. The repertoire was sequenced with immunoSEQ multiplex PCR; TCRdb's copy has only in-frame clones and lacks some. Of roughly 380,000 clones in the sample, around nine tenths were seen once. The ends lost 3 bases at V and 4 bases at J; junction bases unmatched: 10. The CDR3 loop spans 17 amino acids. CDR1 and CDR2 from the germline V gene are MNHEY and SMNVEV (reference sequence). The material sequenced was PBMCs or T cells enriched from blood (not recorded which). The clonotype originates from a woman aged 25 to 45 who had been exposed to COVID-19. The chain links TRBV27 to TRBJ1-2; TRBD1 matches at 11 bases. The CDR3 loop reads CASSLSGQGARSYGYTF. CDR3 nucleotides: TGTGCCAGCAGTTTGAGTGGACAGGGGGCGCGAAGCTATGGCTACACCTTC.